This T cell receptor beta chain was sequenced during a study of cytomegalovirus exposure and HLA in healthy donors. General study findings and limits: TCR beta V segments were, for the most part, productive about 87% or about 30% of the time in an earlier analysis.

The study ran its PCR with 60 Vbeta and 13 Jbeta primers. The protocol was immunoSEQ multiplex PCR, while the TCRdb copy is restricted to in-frame clones and leaves out a portion. The sample carries about 180,000 clones, around 80% recorded once. This clone has only a few counts. Its target is not known. The source of this sequence is a man aged 40-49 years in good health and CMV-seronegative. What was sequenced was PBMCs.

The CDR3 nucleotides are TGTGCCAGTAGTACCATTAGCGGGAGTGTTTACAATGAGCAGTTCTTC. This translates into CASSTISGSVYNEQFF. The chain recombines TRBV19 with TRBJ2-1; the match to TRBD2 covers 9 bases. This CDR3 comprises 16 residues. Germline loops: CDR1 LNHDA, CDR2 SQIVND (reference sequence). V gave up 4 bases and J gave up 4 bases; unmatched junction bases: 8.